This section outlines one T cell receptor beta chain sequence together with its context. Profiled with immunoSEQ multiplex PCR; TCRdb holds only in-frame clones, not every one. The data hold approximately 87,000 clones, with around 92% observed a single time. The source of the sample is a study of control samples from healthy donors and cancer patients. CDR3 length: 14 residues. CDR1 is LNHDA and CDR2 is SQIVND in the germline V gene (reference sequence). J was trimmed by 8 bases and V by 7 bases; bases with no gene match: 6. Sequencing input: blood. The origin of this receptor is a man in his fifties or sixties in good health. The V call is TRBV19, the J call TRBJ1-6, with 9 nucleotides matching TRBD1. The CDR3 sequence is CASNRGLSDSPLHF. The CDR3 DNA reads as TGTGCCAGTAACAGGGGGCTGAGTGATTCACCCCTCCACTTT. The variable domain in full, completed from reference TRBV19 and TRBJ1-6, reads DGGITQSPKYLFRKEGQNVTLSCEQNLNHDAMYWYRQDPGQGLRLIYYSQIVNDFQKGDIAEGYSVSREKKESFPLTVTSAQKNPTAFYLCASNRGLSDSPLHFGNGTRLTVT.